Presented here are 21 T cell receptor beta chains from one specimen sequenced in a study of cytomegalovirus exposure and HLA in healthy donors. Use of 60 Vbeta and 13 Jbeta primers characterized the PCR. Clones were read by immunoSEQ multiplex PCR, and TCRdb kept only the in-frame ones, dropping some. The repertoire has 85,000 to 100,000 clones, roughly 69% of them found once; the top ten carry 2.5% to 3%. Sequencing was carried out using PBMCs. The receptors come from a man aged 50 or older in good health and CMV-seronegative.

V gene TRBV5-1 combines with J gene TRBJ1-2, with 8 bases matching TRBD1. The V gene end was trimmed by 4 bases and the J gene end by 2 bases; junction bases not matched to a gene: 7. Germline assignment: CDR1 SGHRS and CDR2 YFSETQ. This CDR3 is built from 15 residues. CDR3 coding DNA: TGCGCCAGCAGCCATAACAGGGGGGCGAACTATGGCTACACCTTC. Encoded protein: CASSHNRGANYGYTF.

The rearrangement uses TRBV5-1 and TRBJ1-1; D is unclear. The V and J ends lost 1 base and 6 bases respectively, with 13 bases between them. Germline V gene lookup returns CDR1 SGHRS and CDR2 YFSETQ. The CDR3 has 14 amino acids. Written as DNA, the CDR3 is TGCGCCAGCAGCTTGTTAGCAGAGGGCGCTGAAGCTTTCTTT. Translation: CASSLLAEGAEAFF.

This clone was seen a few times. The V gene is TRBV9, the J gene TRBJ2-5; 11 bases line up with TRBD1. After removal of 6 bases from V and 5 bases from J, the junction contained 9 bases not matched to a gene. Germline loops: CDR1 SGDLS, CDR2 YYNGEE. CDR3 length: 15 amino acids. Here the CDR3 reads CASTLGQGAFETQYF. CDR3 in DNA: TGTGCCAGCACTTTAGGACAGGGGGCTTTTGAGACCCAGTACTTC.

This clone was observed a few times. The rearrangement uses TRBV9 and TRBJ1-5; maybe TRBD1 (5 bases). Germline V gene lookup returns CDR1 SGDLS and CDR2 YYNGEE. Trimming shortened V by 2 bases and J by 5 bases, and 8 bases separated the two germline ends. The CDR3 has 13 amino acids. CDR3 amino acids: CASSVDIDQPQHF. CDR3 nucleotide sequence: TGTGCCAGCAGCGTGGACATTGATCAGCCCCAGCATTTT.

V gene TRBV7-9 combines with J gene TRBJ1-1, with TRBD1 matching 8 bases. CDR1 is SEHNR and CDR2 is FQNEAQ in the germline V gene (reference sequence). V was clipped by 3 bases and J by 3 bases; unmatched bases: 15. The length of the CDR3 is 18 residues. In nucleotides, the CDR3 is TGTGCCAGCAGCTTCGTTGCCCTTTTGGACAGGGATGACACTGAAGCTTTCTTT. It encodes CASSFVALLDRDDTEAFF.

The V and J genes are TRBV6-1 and TRBJ1-1, with D maybe TRBD1 (6 bases). CDR1 and CDR2 (germline): MNHNS, SASEGT. The CDR3 contains 16 residues. Between the trimmed V and J ends, which lost 4 bases and 0 bases, there was a span of 15 bases. This CDR3 reads CASSGGLPAMNTEAFF. Written as DNA, the CDR3 is TGTGCCAGCAGTGGGGGGCTTCCCGCCATGAACACTGAAGCTTTCTTT.

This chain joins TRBV7-2 and TRBJ2-1; tentatively, D is TRBD2 (5 bases). The CDR3 runs 15 residues. Germline CDR1 SGHTA, CDR2 FQGNSA. V gave up 1 base and J gave up 0 bases, with 7 bases separating them. The CDR3, as DNA: TGTGCCAGCAGCTTAGGGAGCGGCTCCTACAATGAGCAGTTCTTC. Protein: CASSLGSGSYNEQFF.

The CDR3 DNA reads TGTGCCAGCAGCTACACCGGGACTAGCGGTTACGAGCAGTACTTC. As protein: CASSYTGTSGYEQYF. This sequence joins TRBV7-9 and TRBJ2-7; 11 bases are shared with TRBD2. J lost 4 bases, V lost 4 bases, and 6 bases had no gene match. Germline V lookup: CDR1 SEHNR, CDR2 FQNEAQ (reference sequence). CDR3 size: 15 residues.

This chain connects TRBV19 to TRBJ2-7, with D possibly TRBD1 on 6 matching bases. The CDR3 runs 15 residues. Trimming shortened V by 3 bases and J by 0 bases, and 12 bases separated the two germline ends. Germline CDR1 LNHDA, CDR2 SQIVND (reference sequence). The CDR3 region is CASSIRDTNSYEQYF. CDR3 sequence (DNA): TGTGCCAGTAGTATCCGGGACACCAACTCCTACGAGCAGTACTTC.

The chain uses TRBV7-9 and TRBJ1-2; D not certain. CDR3 size: 13 residues. Germline values: CDR1 SEHNR, CDR2 FQNEAQ (reference sequence). V shed 2 bases and J shed 7 bases, with 11 bases lying between them. The CDR3, as DNA: TGTGCCAGCAGCTTAAGAGCCTCCGGTGGCTACACCTTC. Its protein product is CASSLRASGGYTF.

V and J are TRBV28 and TRBJ2-1; 8 nucleotides align to TRBD1. Per germline, CDR1 MDHEN and CDR2 SYDVKM. CDR3 length: 16 amino acids. After removal of 6 bases from V and 6 bases from J, the junction contained 13 bases not matched to a gene. CDR3 in DNA: TGTGCCAGCAGCCCTTGGACAGGGCGTGGTGTCAATGAGCAGTTCTTC. Protein sequence: CASSPWTGRGVNEQFF.

The CDR3 nucleotides read TGTGCCAGCAGTGAACTATATAGGGGTGGTGGCTACACCTTC. It yields the protein CASSELYRGGGYTF. The chain employs TRBV6-1 and TRBJ1-2, with D possibly matching TRBD1 (5 bases). Germline V gives CDR1 MNHNS, CDR2 SASEGT. The CDR3 is 14 amino acids. The V end was cut by 2 bases, the J end by 7 bases, with 14 bases between.

The chain is built from TRBV5-1 and TRBJ1-2; 8 nucleotides align to TRBD1. The ends lost 4 bases at V and 6 bases at J; junction bases unmatched: 5. This CDR3 is built from 13 residues. Looked up from germline, CDR1 is SGHRS and CDR2 is YFSETQ. The CDR3 is CASSTNRGNGYTF. The CDR3 DNA reads as TGCGCCAGCAGCACAAACAGGGGGAATGGCTACACCTTC. Together with reference TRBV5-1 and TRBJ1-2, the CDR3 gives the full variable domain: KAGVTQTPRYLIKTRGQQVTLSCSPISGHRSVSWYQQTPGQGLQFLFEYFSETQRNKGNFPGRFSGRQFSNSRSEMNVSTLELGDSALYLCASSTNRGNGYTFGSGTRLTVV.

This sequence joins TRBV6-5 and TRBJ2-4; a possible D gene is TRBD1 (5 bases). Trimming stripped 6 bases from V and 0 bases from J, with 9 bases between. Germline V gene lookup returns CDR1 MNHEY and CDR2 SVGAGI. The CDR3 is 14 amino acids. Written as DNA, the CDR3 is TGTGCCAGCAGGGACATCCTAGCCAAAAACATTCAGTACTTC. This codes for CASRDILAKNIQYF.

The CDR3 DNA sequence: TGTGCCAGCAGTCCTACCCTGGGACAACCCTACGAGCAGTACGTC. This encodes CASSPTLGQPYEQYV. V usage is TRBV6-5 and J usage is TRBJ2-7, with D possibly TRBD1 on 6 matching bases. This CDR3 has 15 amino acids. Germline V lookup: CDR1 MNHEY, CDR2 SVGAGI. V lost 5 bases and J 2 bases, leaving 16 bases between the germline ends.

This clone showed up just a few times. This chain joins TRBV7-9 and TRBJ1-1, with a tentative D call TRBD1 (5 bases). With 4 bases removed from V and 7 bases from J, the gap between germline ends came to 13 bases. CDR1 and CDR2 from the germline V gene are SEHNR and FQNEAQ (reference sequence). The CDR3 runs to 13 residues. CDR3 DNA sequence: TGTGCCAGCAGCTATGGGGGGGATCGTGAAGCTTTCTTT. This codes for CASSYGGDREAFF.

This chain connects TRBV4-2 to TRBJ1-1; the D is unclear. CDR1 LGHNA and CDR2 YNFKEQ come from the germline V gene. CDR3 length: 13 amino acids. V lost 0 bases to trimming and J lost 4 bases, with 6 bases between them. The CDR3, as DNA: TGTGCCAGCAGCCAAGAAAGGAGCACTGAAGCTTTCTTT. This codes for CASSQERSTEAFF.

The chain joins TRBV10-3 to TRBJ2-2; 9 bases fit TRBD1. Trimming cost V 6 bases and J 3 bases; bases outside gene matches: 2. The germline V gene encodes CDR1 ENHRY and CDR2 SYGVKD. The CDR3 has 14 residues. CDR3 loop: CAIRRTGDTGELFF. The DNA of the CDR3 is TGTGCCATCAGGAGGACAGGGGACACCGGGGAGCTGTTTTTT.

The J gene is TRBJ2-2, the V gene TRBV4-2; TRBD1 agrees at 8 bases. Germline V gene lookup returns CDR1 LGHNA and CDR2 YNFKEQ. The CDR3 totals 17 residues. Trimming cost V 0 bases and J 4 bases; bases outside gene matches: 7. CDR3 amino acids: CASSQDSWTGSTGELFF. The DNA for the CDR3 is TGTGCCAGCAGCCAAGATAGTTGGACAGGGAGCACCGGGGAGCTGTTTTTT.

This clone was recorded a few times. The V call is TRBV5-1, the J call TRBJ1-1, with D perhaps matching TRBD1 (6 bases). Germline V gene data show CDR1 as SGHRS and CDR2 as YFSETQ. CDR3 length equals 14 residues. V gave up 4 bases and J gave up 1 base, with 11 bases separating them. CDR3 amino acids: CASSPGEWNTEAFF. CDR3 coding DNA: TGCGCCAGCAGCCCAGGGGAGTGGAACACTGAAGCTTTCTTT.

The chain is built from TRBV7-9 and TRBJ1-1, with D perhaps TRBD1 (5 bases). The length of the CDR3 is 15 residues. Germline loops: CDR1 SEHNR, CDR2 FQNEAQ (reference sequence). V lost 1 base and J 1 base, leaving 10 bases between the germline ends. CDR3 sequence reads: CASSLVEGRNTEAFF. CDR3 coding DNA: TGTGCCAGCAGCTTAGTGGAGGGGAGGAACACTGAAGCTTTCTTT.